Each of the 24 T cell receptor beta chains below was sequenced from the same sample in a study of blood T cell repertoires in COVID-19. The method was immunoSEQ multiplex PCR; TCRdb's version includes in-frame clones alone and lacks a portion of them. This sample has around 250,000 clones; approximately 84% occur once, and the top ten carry less than 20%. The sample taken for sequencing was PBMCs or T cells enriched from blood (not recorded which). The source is a man between 18 and 29 years old who had recovered from COVID-19.

The chain recombines TRBV28 with TRBJ1-4; 8 bases are a match to TRBD1. The V gene end was trimmed by 4 bases and the J gene end by 15 bases; junction bases not matched to a gene: 7. The germline gives CDR1 MDHEN, CDR2 SYDVKM. The CDR3 totals 12 residues. DNA of the CDR3: TGTGCCAGCAGTTCAAGGACAGGGATGTTGTTTTTT. This encodes CASSSRTGMLFF.

This clone has a count of ten or more. The same CDR3 also results from other DNA sequences found in this sample. The chain combines TRBV12-3 or TRBV12-4 with TRBJ1-2; 9 bases align to TRBD1. The CDR3 length is 13 residues. J was trimmed by 5 bases and V by 6 bases; bases with no gene match: 4. DNA for the CDR3: TGTGCCAGCAGCTCCGGACAGGGGTATGGCTACACCTTC. Protein product: CASSSGQGYGYTF.

The V and J genes are TRBV5-1 and TRBJ2-5, with 7 bases aligning to TRBD1. The length of the CDR3 is 16 residues. The junction had 18 bases not matched to a gene; V was cut back by 4 bases and J by 9 bases. Germline V gene data show CDR1 as SGHRS and CDR2 as YFSETQ. The CDR3 region has the DNA TGCGCCAGCAGCGATCGACCCGGGACAGAAAATAGGGCCCAGTACTTC. It yields the protein CASSDRPGTENRAQYF.

This clone was picked up many times. The V call is TRBV6-5, the J call TRBJ1-1, with D possibly being TRBD1 (5 bases). The CDR3 contains 13 residues. V was trimmed by 10 bases and J by 1 base, leaving 13 bases between them. CDR1 is MNHEY, CDR2 SVGAGI, per germline. CDR3 DNA: TGTGCCACCCGCTTCACAGGGAACACTGAAGCTTTCTTT. Translation gives CATRFTGNTEAFF.

With regard to this clone: This CDR3 is also generated by other DNA sequences in the sample. The V gene is TRBV7-2, the J gene TRBJ2-3; 7 bases match TRBD1. There are 15 residues in the CDR3. Germline-derived CDR1 and CDR2 are SGHTA and FQGNSA. With V trimmed by 5 bases and J by 0 bases, 5 bases remained unmatched. CDR3 protein: CASSQNRGSTDTQYF. In DNA, the CDR3 is TGTGCCAGCAGCCAAAACAGGGGAAGCACAGATACGCAGTATTTT. Looking up the rest from reference TRBV7-2 and TRBJ2-3 gives the full variable domain: GAGVSQSPSNKVTEKGKDVELRCDPISGHTALYWYRQSLGQGLEFLIYFQGNSAPDKSGLPSDRFSAERTGGSVSTLTIQRTQQEDSAVYLCASSQNRGSTDTQYFGPGTRLTVL.

The chain is built from TRBV28 and TRBJ1-1; TRBD1 agrees at 7 bases. Germline values: CDR1 MDHEN, CDR2 SYDVKM. The ends lost 7 bases at V and 3 bases at J; junction bases unmatched: 8. This CDR3 has 14 amino acids. CDR3 nucleotide sequence: TGTGCCAGCACCCCCGACAGGGTTGACACTGAAGCTTTCTTT. Translation: CASTPDRVDTEAFF.

The chain has TRBV5-4 and TRBJ1-1; 8 bases fit TRBD1. The germline V gene has CDR1 SGHNT and CDR2 YYREEE (reference sequence). The CDR3 runs to 13 residues. V dropped 2 bases and J dropped 4; count of bases not matched to a gene: 1. The CDR3 DNA sequence: TGTGCCAGCAGCTTCAGGGGGCCCACTGAAGCTTTCTTT. Its translation is CASSFRGPTEAFF.

This sequence joins TRBV28 and TRBJ1-2; 8 positions agree with TRBD1. Germline V gene sequence: CDR1 MDHEN, CDR2 SYDVKM. The V and J ends lost 6 bases and 6 bases, in that order; junction bases with no gene match: 3. The CDR3 length is 12 residues. The CDR3, as DNA: TGTGCCAGCAGCCGGACAGGGCATGGCTACACCTTC. Amino acids: CASSRTGHGYTF.

This chain connects TRBV10-3 to TRBJ2-2; a weak D match, TRBD1 (6 bases). The CDR3 has 14 amino acids. V was cut by 10 bases and J by 6 bases, with 18 bases left in between. Germline-derived CDR1 and CDR2 are ENHRY and SYGVKD. In nucleotides, the CDR3 is TGTGCCACAAAGACAGGTTTCGTTCCCGGGGAGCTGTTTTTT. It translates to CATKTGFVPGELFF.

The chain is built from TRBV19 and TRBJ2-7; TRBD1 aligns across 8 bases. The CDR3 runs 14 residues. The V and J ends lost 4 bases and 1 base, in that order; junction bases with no gene match: 3. Germline V gene sequence: CDR1 LNHDA, CDR2 SQIVND (reference sequence). The chain's CDR3 is CASSTRTGSYEQYF. CDR3 bases: TGTGCCAGTAGTACGCGGACAGGGTCCTACGAGCAGTACTTC. The whole variable domain, remainder taken from reference TRBV19 and TRBJ2-7, is DGGITQSPKYLFRKEGQNVTLSCEQNLNHDAMYWYRQDPGQGLRLIYYSQIVNDFQKGDIAEGYSVSREKKESFPLTVTSAQKNPTAFYLCASSTRTGSYEQYFGPGTRLTVT.

Points on this clone: Other nucleotide sequences from this sample produce the same CDR3. This chain connects TRBV10-2 to TRBJ1-5; TRBD1 matches at 7 bases. The germline gives CDR1 WSHSY, CDR2 SAAADI. After removal of 3 bases from V and 4 bases from J, the junction contained 3 bases not matched to a gene. The CDR3 runs 14 residues. CDR3 DNA: TGCGCCAGCAGTGAACAGGGGAGGAATCAGCCCCAGCATTTT. This sequence encodes CASSEQGRNQPQHF.

DNA for the CDR3: TGTGCCAGCAGCTTAGGCCCTTATAGGGAAGGGGATAGCAATCAGCCCCAGCATTTT. Amino acid sequence: CASSLGPYREGDSNQPQHF. V and J are TRBV11-2 and TRBJ1-5, with D perhaps TRBD1 (5 bases). V gave up 1 base and J gave up 0 bases, with 19 bases separating them. This CDR3 contains 19 residues. CDR1 is SGHAT, CDR2 FQNNGV, per germline.

The chain combines TRBV7-2 with TRBJ2-1, with 8 bases that match TRBD2. CDR1 and CDR2 from the germline V gene are SGHTA and FQGNSA. With 0 bases clipped from V and 4 bases from J, the junction kept 2 bases outside the gene matches. The CDR3 runs to 15 residues. CDR3 sequence: CASSLASGGYNEQFF. The CDR3, as DNA: TGTGCCAGCAGCTTAGCGAGCGGGGGATACAATGAGCAGTTCTTC.

The genes are TRBV30 and TRBJ2-3, with TRBD2 as a possible D gene (8 bases). CDR3 length equals 16 residues. V lost 4 bases to trimming and J lost 2 bases, with 19 bases between them. Germline CDR1 is GTSNPN and CDR2 is SVGIG (reference sequence). CDR3 DNA sequence: TGTGCCTGGACCAAGGGGGCGGGAGGTTCCACAGATACGCAGTATTTT. This translates into CAWTKGAGGSTDTQYF. The complete variable domain, with remaining parts taken from reference TRBV30 and TRBJ2-3, reads SQTIHQWPATLVQPVGSPLSLECTVEGTSNPNLYWYRQAAGRGLQLLFYSVGIGQISSEVPQNLSASRPQDRQFILSSKKLLLSDSGFYLCAWTKGAGGSTDTQYFGPGTRLTVL.

This clone has just a few counts. The chain joins TRBV10-2 to TRBJ1-5; D ambiguous. Germline assignment: CDR1 WSHSY and CDR2 SAAADI. The V end was cut by 0 bases, the J end by 0 bases, with 6 bases between. The CDR3 length is 15 residues. The CDR3 coding sequence is TGCGCCAGCAGTGAGTCTGGAGATAGCAATCAGCCCCAGCATTTT. Its protein is CASSESGDSNQPQHF.

This rearrangement joins TRBV6-1 to TRBJ1-5; TRBD1 might be the D (5 bases). CDR1 is MNHNS and CDR2 is SASEGT in the germline V gene. CDR3 size: 16 residues. The germline V and J ends were trimmed by 2 bases and 6 bases, with 17 bases remaining between them. In nucleotides, the CDR3 is TGTGCCAGCAGTGAATTTGGGGCAGGGTGGCGTCAGCCCCAGCATTTT. Translating gives CASSEFGAGWRQPQHF.

DNA of the CDR3: TGTGCCTCGAGGGCTCCGGGGAACACTGAAGCTTTCTTT. This encodes CASRAPGNTEAFF. The rearrangement joins TRBV10-3 to TRBJ1-1; no clear D. Germline loops: CDR1 ENHRY, CDR2 SYGVKD. There are 13 residues in the CDR3. V was cut by 11 bases and J by 1 base, with 14 bases left in between.

The CDR3 reads CASSLAKGGTSTDTQYF. CDR3 nucleotide sequence: TGTGCCAGCAGCTTAGCGAAAGGCGGTACTAGCACAGATACGCAGTATTTT. J is TRBJ2-3 and V is TRBV7-6; D ambiguous. Trimming took off 0 bases at V and 0 bases at J, with 13 bases between the two ends. The CDR3 runs 17 residues. CDR1 is SGHVS, CDR2 FNYEAQ, per germline.

The chain employs TRBV5-5 and TRBJ2-7, with 10 bases identical to TRBD1. Unmatched junction bases numbered 6, after V lost 0 bases and J lost 6 bases. The length of the CDR3 is 15 residues. Germline V CDR1 and CDR2: SGHKS, YYEKEE (reference sequence). CDR3 sequence: CASSLVPWTGGEQYF. The CDR3 region has the DNA TGTGCCAGCAGCTTGGTTCCGTGGACAGGGGGCGAGCAGTACTTC.

This clone has a single count. The germline gene is not matched at one end of the junction; a read error may be the cause. The chain joins TRBV10-3 to TRBJ1-5; TRBD1 matches 8 bases. The CDR3 has 15 amino acids. The germline CDR1 and CDR2 sequences are ENHRY and SYGVKD. The CDR3 DNA reads as TGTGCCATCAGTGACCAAGACAGGGGCAACCAGCCCCAGCATTTT. Protein: CAISDQDRGNQPQHF.

The rearrangement links TRBV7-6 to TRBJ2-6; 7 bases are a match to TRBD1. From germline, CDR1 is SGHVS and CDR2 FNYEAQ. V lost 5 bases to trimming and J lost 4 bases; unmatched junction nucleotides: 14. The CDR3 sequence is 18 residues long. This chain's CDR3 is CASSVNGTVKPGANVLTF. CDR3 nucleotide sequence: TGTGCCAGCAGCGTCAACGGGACAGTTAAGCCCGGGGCCAACGTCCTGACTTTC.

The J gene is TRBJ1-3, the V gene TRBV2, with a tentative D call TRBD1 (6 bases). CDR1 is SNHLY, CDR2 FYNNEI, per germline. The CDR3 covers 14 residues. Trimming removed 7 bases at V and 0 bases at J, with 10 bases between. The CDR3 is CASNHRDSGNTIYF. Here the CDR3 DNA reads TGTGCCAGCAATCACAGGGACTCTGGAAACACCATATATTTT.

This chain links TRBV7-8 with TRBJ2-1, with 8 bases matching TRBD2. Trimming at V came to 6 bases and at J to 9 bases, leaving 10 bases not matched to a gene. Germline V CDR1 and CDR2: SGHVS, FQNEAQ. This CDR3 region has 14 residues. CDR3 nucleotides: TGTGCCAGCAGTCCATCCGGGGGGGCGGGTGAGCAGTTCTTC. This encodes CASSPSGGAGEQFF.

This clone was seen a few times. Germline and junction disagree at one end, which may indicate a read error. This sequence joins TRBV11-2 and TRBJ2-7, with 7 bases matching TRBD1. The CDR3 sequence is 13 residues long. CDR1 and CDR2 (germline): SGHAT, FQNNGV. CDR3 amino acids: CASSSTPGTDPVF. Written as DNA, the CDR3 is TGTGCCAGCAGCTCGACTCCCGGGACAGACCCTGTCTTC.